Below, one T cell receptor beta chain is given with its context. Every contributor of samples was a Caucasian grown-up residing in Nashville, Tennessee. The data are from a study of shared clonotypes between healthy human individuals. Losses at the gene ends were 4 bases for V and 0 bases for J; bases not matched to a gene: 10. This CDR3 spans 16 amino acids. The germline V gene has CDR1 SGHNT and CDR2 YYREEE (reference sequence). Genomic DNA (from each subset) was split evenly across several immunoSEQ plates. The sequencing of unsorted PBMC DNA took place on ten immunoSEQ deep assay plates. As handled by the study authors: Filtering of immunoSEQ junctional sequences could not match full-length read filtering. Method: immunoSEQ multiplex PCR; TCRdb's copy keeps in-frame clones and lacks some. V and J calls and clone size are given by that table; D and trimming were obtained from the DNA. The table shows about 480,000 clones, with about 80% occurring only once.

Sequenced: PBMCs. The clonotype was recovered from a woman between 35 and 50 years old in good health. Some clones in this sample may be carry-over from other donors' samples. This chain links TRBV5-4 with TRBJ2-7; TRBD2 matches at 7 bases. The CDR3 DNA reads as TGTGCCAGCAGCAGCCGACTAGCCCAAAACTCCTACGAGCAGTACTTC. Its protein product is CASSSRLAQNSYEQYF. Full variable domain (outside the CDR3, taken from reference TRBV5-4 and TRBJ2-7): ETGVTQSPTHLIKTRGQQVTLRCSSQSGHNTVSWYQQALGQGPQFIFQYYREEENGRGNFPPRFSGLQFPNYSSELNVNALELDDSALYLCASSSRLAQNSYEQYFGPGTRLTVT.